These 32 T cell receptor beta chains were all obtained from the same sample, sequenced in a study of PD-1 blockade in classical Hodgkin lymphoma (TCRdb year 2020). Reading the label with the study, this specimen's time point is: cycle 1 day 1 (C1D1), immediately before nivolumab initiation. Every trial patient had relapsed following autologous stem cell transplantation, and prior brentuximab vedotin exposure was what differed among cohorts A, B and C. The receptor library was made with the immunoSEQ multiplex PCR assay. Here the immuneACCESS table is served through TCRdb, limited to in-frame sequences with V and J called. Missing clones are a known gap in these copies; in checked studies unresolved V genes cover under half, and the rest lacks a known reason. The sample has 12,000 or so clones on record, 85% of them singletons. Of the sample, 30% is held by the ten largest clones. The sample was peripheral blood mononuclear cells (PBMCs), taken at baseline. The source of these receptors is a human donor with classical Hodgkin lymphoma.

This chain joins TRBV6-5 and TRBJ1-2; D is uncertain. The V end was cut by 0 bases, the J end by 1 base, with 9 bases between. CDR3 size: 15 residues. Germline V lookup: CDR1 MNHEY, CDR2 SVGAGI. CDR3 in DNA: TGTGCCAGCAGTTACTCGGTGGCCTTTAACTATGGCTACACCTTC. Protein sequence: CASSYSVAFNYGYTF.

The chain employs TRBV7-9 and TRBJ2-7; D perhaps matches TRBD1 (6 bases). The V gene lost 3 bases and the J gene lost 6 bases, with 12 bases spanning the gap. The CDR3 is 13 residues long. Germline values: CDR1 SEHNR, CDR2 FQNEAQ (reference sequence). The CDR3 region has the DNA TGTGCCAGCAGCTTCGGACAGCGAGGCGAGCAGTACTTC. Its translation: CASSFGQRGEQYF.

This chain connects TRBV28 to TRBJ1-2, with a possible D match to TRBD1 (5 bases). The CDR3 loop spans 13 amino acids. Germline V CDR1 and CDR2: MDHEN, SYDVKM. The V end was cut by 3 bases, the J end by 6 bases, with 11 bases between. The CDR3 here is CASSFRGPHGYTF. In DNA, the CDR3 is TGTGCCAGCAGTTTTAGGGGTCCCCATGGCTACACCTTC.

The chain has TRBV27 and TRBJ1-2, with 7 bases identical to TRBD1. The CDR3 sequence is 15 residues long. Per the germline V gene, CDR1 is MNHEY and CDR2 is SMNVEV (reference sequence). V dropped 2 bases and J dropped 5; count of bases not matched to a gene: 8. The CDR3 sequence is CASSLAQGREYGYTF. DNA for the CDR3: TGTGCCAGCAGTTTAGCACAGGGGAGGGAGTATGGCTACACCTTC.

The chain links TRBV11-1 to TRBJ2-1; D may correspond to TRBD1 or TRBD2 (5 bases each). V lost 8 bases, J lost 1 base, and 12 bases lay in between. Germline values: CDR1 SGHAT, CDR2 FQDESV (reference sequence). This CDR3 region has 14 residues. The CDR3 sequence: CASRDHHSYNEQFF. CDR3 sequence (DNA): TGTGCCAGCCGGGACCACCATTCCTACAATGAGCAGTTCTTC. The entire variable domain, with the rest obtained from reference TRBV11-1 and TRBJ2-1, is as follows: EAEVAQSPRYKITEKSQAVAFWCDPISGHATLYWYRQILGQGPELLVQFQDESVVDDSQLPKDRFSAERLKGVDSTLKIQPAELGDSAMYLCASRDHHSYNEQFFGPGTRLTVL.

The CDR3 loop reads CASLDSGGLWSQYF. CDR3 bases: TGCGCCAGCCTTGATAGCGGGGGCCTTTGGTCCCAGTACTTC. V usage is TRBV10-2 and J usage is TRBJ2-5, with 9 bases identical to TRBD2. This CDR3 comprises 14 residues. V lost 8 bases, J lost 9 bases, and 13 bases stayed unmatched. CDR1 is WSHSY, CDR2 SAAADI, per germline.

J is TRBJ2-3 and V is TRBV5-5; D unclear. Germline CDR1 is SGHKS and CDR2 is YYEKEE (reference sequence). Deletions cut 0 bases from V and 2 bases from J, with 4 bases between. The CDR3 covers 13 residues. This CDR3 is CASSLVDTDTQYF. CDR3 in DNA: TGTGCCAGCAGCTTGGTGGACACAGATACGCAGTATTTT. Looking up the rest from reference TRBV5-5 and TRBJ2-3 gives the full variable domain: DAGVTQSPTHLIKTRGQQVTLRCSPISGHKSVSWYQQVLGQGPQFIFQYYEKEERGRGNFPDRFSARQFPNYSSELNVNALLLGDSALYLCASSLVDTDTQYFGPGTRLTVL.

The chain recombines TRBV30 with TRBJ2-7; TRBD2 matches 8 bases. The length of the CDR3 is 12 residues. CDR1 is GTSNPN and CDR2 is SVGIG in the germline V gene (reference sequence). Losses at the gene ends were 6 bases for V and 2 bases for J; bases not matched to a gene: 3. CDR3 in DNA: TGTGCCTGCGGGAGGGCAACCTACGAGCAGTACTTC. Protein: CACGRATYEQYF. Drawing the rest from reference TRBV30 and TRBJ2-7, the complete variable domain is SQTIHQWPATLVQPVGSPLSLECTVEGTSNPNLYWYRQAAGRGLQLLFYSVGIGQISSEVPQNLSASRPQDRQFILSSKKLLLSDSGFYLCACGRATYEQYFGPGTRLTVT.

The chain recombines TRBV27 with TRBJ1-1; D not certain. The CDR3 covers 15 residues. Germline V gene sequence: CDR1 MNHEY, CDR2 SMNVEV (reference sequence). Deletions cut 6 bases from V and 3 bases from J, with 17 bases between. The CDR3 loop reads CASSPVLGADTEAFF. The CDR3 bases are TGTGCCAGCAGCCCCGTTCTGGGCGCCGACACTGAAGCTTTCTTT.

On this clone itself: Other DNA sequences in this specimen translate into the identical CDR3. The chain joins TRBV19 to TRBJ1-2, with 10 bases identical to TRBD1. Germline-derived CDR1 and CDR2 are LNHDA and SQIVND (reference sequence). V shed 3 bases, J shed 6 bases, and the junction held 1 base outside the gene matches. This CDR3 has 13 residues. CDR3 amino acids: CASSIGQGDGYTF. In nucleotides, the CDR3 is TGTGCCAGTAGTATCGGACAGGGGGATGGCTACACCTTC.

The genes are TRBV4-3 and TRBJ2-3; 11 bases are shared with TRBD2. The CDR3 is made up of 17 amino acids. Germline-derived CDR1 and CDR2 are LGHNA and YSLEER. With V trimmed by 2 bases and J by 5 bases, 9 bases remained unmatched. This CDR3 reads CASSQFDSGGALDTQYF. In DNA form, the CDR3 reads TGCGCCAGCAGCCAATTCGATAGCGGGGGGGCTTTAGATACGCAGTATTTT.

Only one count was recorded for this clone. The V call is TRBV6-5, the J call TRBJ2-5; 12 bases match TRBD2. V was pared by 5 bases and J by 14 bases, with 6 bases of the junction left unmatched. The V gene's germline CDR1 is MNHEY and CDR2 SVGAGI. This CDR3 spans 12 amino acids. CDR3 sequence: CASSAGTSGYYF. The DNA of the CDR3 is TGTGCCAGCAGTGCCGGGACTAGCGGGTATTACTTC.

This clone was picked up one time. The chain is built from TRBV19 and TRBJ1-1; D may be TRBD1 (5 bases). Trimming pared 11 bases from V and 2 bases from J, leaving 15 bases between. The CDR3 runs to 13 residues. CDR1 and CDR2 from the germline V gene are LNHDA and SQIVND (reference sequence). CDR3 DNA: TGTGCCGTCAGGCGGACACTCAACACTGAAGCTTTCTTT. It is translated as CAVRRTLNTEAFF.

V is TRBV6-5 and J is TRBJ1-5; D gene uncertain. Germline V gene sequence: CDR1 MNHEY, CDR2 SVGAGI. This CDR3 has 14 residues. Trimming shortened V by 1 base and J by 2 bases, and 6 bases separated the two germline ends. CDR3: CASSYWEGNQPQHF. The CDR3 DNA reads TGTGCCAGCAGTTACTGGGAGGGCAATCAGCCCCAGCATTTT.

This clone showed up just once. This chain links TRBV11-2 with TRBJ2-7; 9 bases match TRBD2. The CDR3 has 18 amino acids. The trim removed 1 base at V and 2 bases at J, leaving 12 bases unmatched. Germline CDR1 and CDR2: SGHAT and FQNNGV. CDR3 in DNA: TGTGCCAGCAGCTTAGTTCCGGTGGGACTAGCTTTAACCTACGAGCAGTACTTC. The encoded protein is CASSLVPVGLALTYEQYF.

The rearrangement uses TRBV9 and TRBJ2-1, with 7 bases that match TRBD1. The CDR3 totals 15 residues. Germline V gene lookup returns CDR1 SGDLS and CDR2 YYNGEE. V gave up 2 bases and J gave up 0 bases; unmatched junction bases: 2. The CDR3 bases are TGTGCCAGCAGCGTTGGGACAGTCTCCTACAATGAGCAGTTCTTC. It translates to CASSVGTVSYNEQFF.

This chain joins TRBV7-2 and TRBJ2-7, with D perhaps TRBD1 (6 bases). CDR3 length: 14 residues. Germline CDR1 reads SGHTA; CDR2 reads FQGNSA. V lost 5 bases and J lost 3, with 14 bases in between. CDR3 in DNA: TGTGCCAGCAGCCCAGGACAGAGCCTCTACGAGCAGTACTTC. This gives the protein CASSPGQSLYEQYF.

The V and J genes are TRBV15 and TRBJ2-3; D unclear. The V end lost 3 bases, the J end lost 4 bases, and 8 bases lay between the germline ends. The V gene's germline CDR1 is LNHNV and CDR2 YYDKDF (reference sequence). The CDR3 is 13 residues long. In nucleotides, the CDR3 is TGTGCCACCAGCAGGCCAGCTTCAGATACGCAGTATTTT. Translation: CATSRPASDTQYF.

The V gene is TRBV5-1, the J gene TRBJ2-1; the D is unclear. CDR1 and CDR2 (germline): SGHRS, YFSETQ. This CDR3 region has 13 residues. Trimming pared 0 bases from V and 2 bases from J, leaving 3 bases between. The CDR3 reads CASSLETYNEQFF. In DNA, the CDR3 is TGCGCCAGCAGCTTGGAAACCTACAATGAGCAGTTCTTC. Together with reference TRBV5-1 and TRBJ2-1, the CDR3 gives the full variable domain: KAGVTQTPRYLIKTRGQQVTLSCSPISGHRSVSWYQQTPGQGLQFLFEYFSETQRNKGNFPGRFSGRQFSNSRSEMNVSTLELGDSALYLCASSLETYNEQFFGPGTRLTVL.

V is TRBV2 and J is TRBJ2-2; TRBD2 aligns across 8 bases. The CDR3 is made up of 14 amino acids. Trimming took 5 bases from V and 12 from J; bases not matched to a gene: 11. Germline lookup yields CDR1 SNHLY and CDR2 FYNNEI. Written as DNA, the CDR3 is TGTGCCAGCAGTCCCCAGGGAGCGGGAGTGAAGCTGTTTTTT. Translating gives CASSPQGAGVKLFF.

The chain couples TRBV6-1 to TRBJ1-1, with D unclear. The CDR3 contains 13 residues. The ends were cut back, 1 base at V and 6 bases at J, with 9 bases in the middle. The germline gives CDR1 MNHNS, CDR2 SASEGT. The CDR3 nucleotides read TGTGCCAGCAGTGAAGAAGAGTACGCTGAAGCTTTCTTT. It specifies CASSEEEYAEAFF.

The gene calls are TRBV25-1 and TRBJ1-1, with D hard to call. Trimming took off 2 bases at V and 6 bases at J, with 7 bases between the two ends. The CDR3 sequence is 12 residues long. CDR1 is MGHDK, CDR2 SYGVNS, per germline. DNA of the CDR3: TGTGCCAGCAGTGAAACGGGCGCTGAAGCTTTCTTT. Its translation: CASSETGAEAFF. Using reference TRBV25-1 and TRBJ1-1 for the parts outside the CDR3, the full variable domain is EADIYQTPRYLVIGTGKKITLECSQTMGHDKMYWYQQDPGMELHLIHYSYGVNSTEKGDLSSESTVSRIRTEHFPLTLESARPSHTSQYLCASSETGAEAFFGQGTRLTVV.

The CDR3 DNA sequence: TGCGCCAGCAGCTTGGACCAAAATAATTCACCCCTCCACTTT. Protein: CASSLDQNNSPLHF. V gene TRBV5-1 combines with J gene TRBJ1-6; D not resolved. In germline, CDR1 is SGHRS, CDR2 YFSETQ. The V and J ends lost 0 bases and 5 bases respectively, with 6 bases between them. This CDR3 has 14 residues.

The rearrangement links TRBV5-1 to TRBJ2-5; possibly TRBD1 or TRBD2 for D (5 bases each). V shed 4 bases and J shed 7 bases, with 20 bases lying between them. There are 15 residues in the CDR3. Germline CDR1 is SGHRS and CDR2 is YFSETQ. The CDR3 nucleotides are TGCGCCAGCAGCCAGGGAGCGCGGACCGAAGTGACCCAGTACTTC. This encodes CASSQGARTEVTQYF.

This clone was counted between two and nine times. The genes are TRBV30 and TRBJ2-3, with D possibly matching TRBD1 (5 bases). CDR1 and CDR2 from the germline V gene are GTSNPN and SVGIG (reference sequence). Deletions cut 0 bases from V and 4 bases from J, with 11 bases between. CDR3 length: 14 amino acids. CDR3 bases: TGTGCCTGGAGTGTACCGGACATCTCAGATACGCAGTATTTT. This gives the protein CAWSVPDISDTQYF.

The chain couples TRBV19 to TRBJ1-2; D gene uncertain. The germline V gene has CDR1 LNHDA and CDR2 SQIVND (reference sequence). The V gene lost 5 bases and the J gene lost 0 bases, with 10 bases spanning the gap. The CDR3 is 14 residues long. The CDR3 DNA sequence: TGTGCCAGTAGTTCTCCGGGGACTAACTATGGCTACACCTTC. Its translation: CASSSPGTNYGYTF.

V and J are TRBV2 and TRBJ2-5, with 12 bases that match TRBD2. Germline-derived CDR1 and CDR2 are SNHLY and FYNNEI. This CDR3 is 15 amino acids long. V trimming: 6 bases; J trimming: 5 bases; junction bases outside the gene matches: 7. The CDR3 is CASRATSGSRETQYF. The CDR3 bases are TGTGCCAGCAGAGCGACTAGCGGGAGTCGTGAGACCCAGTACTTC.

V gene TRBV7-2 combines with J gene TRBJ1-4; 10 bases are shared with TRBD1. CDR1 and CDR2 from the germline V gene are SGHTA and FQGNSA. There are 15 residues in the CDR3. The trim removed 5 bases at V and 3 bases at J, leaving 3 bases unmatched. The CDR3 bases are TGTGCCAGCAGCAACGGACAGGGGGCTAATGAAAAACTGTTTTTT. It translates to CASSNGQGANEKLFF.

The chain is built from TRBV28 and TRBJ1-2, with a possible D match to TRBD1 (5 bases). This CDR3 spans 12 amino acids. Germline values: CDR1 MDHEN, CDR2 SYDVKM. V lost 6 bases, J lost 8 bases, and 13 bases lay in between. CDR3 amino acids: CASSLDSRGYTF. CDR3 nucleotide sequence: TGTGCCAGCAGCCTTGACAGTCGAGGCTACACCTTC.

V usage is TRBV28 and J usage is TRBJ2-7, with D uncertain. This CDR3 is built from 11 residues. The ends were cut back, 9 bases at V and 0 bases at J, with 6 bases in the middle. Germline CDR1 reads MDHEN; CDR2 reads SYDVKM. CDR3 bases: TGTGCCAGTAAGAGCTCCTACGAGCAGTACTTC. Protein: CASKSSYEQYF.

CDR3 in DNA: TGTGCCAGTAGTATAAAGACGCGGGTCCACGAGCAGTACTTC. Its translation is CASSIKTRVHEQYF. This rearrangement joins TRBV19 to TRBJ2-7, with TRBD2 as a possible D gene (5 bases). CDR3 length equals 14 residues. Germline V lookup: CDR1 LNHDA, CDR2 SQIVND (reference sequence). Between the trimmed V and J ends, which lost 2 bases and 5 bases, there was a span of 13 bases.

The J gene is TRBJ2-7, the V gene TRBV10-1; 9 bases agree with TRBD1. Germline loops: CDR1 WNHNN, CDR2 SYGVQD (reference sequence). The CDR3 consists of 17 residues. Trimming removed 3 bases from V and 7 bases from J; junction bases left unmatched: 16. Here the CDR3 DNA reads TGCGCCAGCAGTGACCCCCGCGTGACAGGGGGTCAGAGGGAGCAGTACTTC. As protein: CASSDPRVTGGQREQYF.